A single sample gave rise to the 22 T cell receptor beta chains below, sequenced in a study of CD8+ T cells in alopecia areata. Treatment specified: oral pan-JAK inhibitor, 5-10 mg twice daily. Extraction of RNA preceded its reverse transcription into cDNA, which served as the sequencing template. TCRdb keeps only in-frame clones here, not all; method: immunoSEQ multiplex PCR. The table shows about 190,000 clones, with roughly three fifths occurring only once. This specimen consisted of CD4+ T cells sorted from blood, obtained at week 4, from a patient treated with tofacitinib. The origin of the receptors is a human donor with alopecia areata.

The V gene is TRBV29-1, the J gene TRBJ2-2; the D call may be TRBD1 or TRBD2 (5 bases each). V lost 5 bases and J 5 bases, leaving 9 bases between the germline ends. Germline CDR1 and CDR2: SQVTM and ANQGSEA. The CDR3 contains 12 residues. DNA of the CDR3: TGCAGCGTTTCTGGGGGAACCGGGGAGCTGTTTTTT. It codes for CSVSGGTGELFF.

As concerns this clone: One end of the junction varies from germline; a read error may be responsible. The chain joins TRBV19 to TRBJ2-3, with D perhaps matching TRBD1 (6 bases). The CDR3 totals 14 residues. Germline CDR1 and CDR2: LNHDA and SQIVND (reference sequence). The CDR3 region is CASRPGASPDTQCF. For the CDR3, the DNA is TGTGCCAGTAGGCCAGGGGCGTCCCCAGATACGCAGTGTTTT.

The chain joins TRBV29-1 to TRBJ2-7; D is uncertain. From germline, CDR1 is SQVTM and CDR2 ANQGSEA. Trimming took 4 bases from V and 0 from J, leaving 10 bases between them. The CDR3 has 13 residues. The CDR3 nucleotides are TGCAGCGTTGGAAGGGCAAGCTCCTACGAGCAGTACTTC. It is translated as CSVGRASSYEQYF.

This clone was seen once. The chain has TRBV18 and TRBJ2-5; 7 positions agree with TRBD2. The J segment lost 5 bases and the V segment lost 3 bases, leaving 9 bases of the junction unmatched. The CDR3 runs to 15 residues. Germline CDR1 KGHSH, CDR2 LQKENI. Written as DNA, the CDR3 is TGTGCCAGCTCACCGGATGGGGCGGGAGTGGAGACCCAGTACTTC. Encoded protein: CASSPDGAGVETQYF.

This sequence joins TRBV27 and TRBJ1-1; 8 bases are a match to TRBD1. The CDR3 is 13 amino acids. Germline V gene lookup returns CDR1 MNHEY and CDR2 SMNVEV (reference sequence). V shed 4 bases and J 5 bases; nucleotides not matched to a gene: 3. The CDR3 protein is CASSSRGRTEAFF. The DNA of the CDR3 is TGTGCCAGCAGTTCCAGGGGGCGAACTGAAGCTTTCTTT.

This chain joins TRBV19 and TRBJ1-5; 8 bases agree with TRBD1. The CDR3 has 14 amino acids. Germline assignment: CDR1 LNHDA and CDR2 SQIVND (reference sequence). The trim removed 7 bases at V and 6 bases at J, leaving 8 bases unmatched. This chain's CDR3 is CASTWGQGAQPQHF. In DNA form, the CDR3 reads TGTGCCAGTACTTGGGGCCAGGGGGCTCAGCCCCAGCATTTT.

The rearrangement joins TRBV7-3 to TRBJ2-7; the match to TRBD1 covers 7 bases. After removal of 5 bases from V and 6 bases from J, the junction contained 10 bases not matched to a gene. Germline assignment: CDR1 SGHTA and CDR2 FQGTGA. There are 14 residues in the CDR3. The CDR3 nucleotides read TGTGCCAGCAGCCCCACCCTACAGGGGAGCGAGCAGTACTTC. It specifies CASSPTLQGSEQYF.

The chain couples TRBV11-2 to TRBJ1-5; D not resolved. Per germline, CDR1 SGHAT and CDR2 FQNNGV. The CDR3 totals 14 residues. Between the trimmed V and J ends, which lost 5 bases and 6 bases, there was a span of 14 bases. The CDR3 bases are TGTGCCAGCAGCCCCCGGGGAAGCGGTCAGCCCCAGCATTTT. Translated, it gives CASSPRGSGQPQHF.

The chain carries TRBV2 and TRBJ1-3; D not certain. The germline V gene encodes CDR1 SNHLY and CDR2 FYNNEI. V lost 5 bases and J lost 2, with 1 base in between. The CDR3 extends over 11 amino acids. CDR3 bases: TGTGCCAGCAGTACTGGAAACACCATATATTTT. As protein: CASSTGNTIYF.

Here the CDR3 reads CASSQDGTFRTEAFF. Here the CDR3 DNA reads TGCGCCAGCAGCCAAGATGGGACCTTTAGGACTGAAGCTTTCTTT. This chain links TRBV4-1 with TRBJ1-1, with D maybe TRBD1 (5 bases). Between the trimmed V and J ends, which lost 0 bases and 5 bases, there was a span of 13 bases. Germline lookup yields CDR1 MGHRA and CDR2 YSYEKL. The CDR3 is 15 amino acids.

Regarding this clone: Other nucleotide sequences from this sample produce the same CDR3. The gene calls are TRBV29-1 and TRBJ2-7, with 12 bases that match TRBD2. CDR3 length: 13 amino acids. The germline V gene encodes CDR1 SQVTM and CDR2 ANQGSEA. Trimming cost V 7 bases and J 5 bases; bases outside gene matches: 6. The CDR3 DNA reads TGCAGCGCCTCTAGCGGGAGGGCGAACGAGCAGTACTTC. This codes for CSASSGRANEQYF.

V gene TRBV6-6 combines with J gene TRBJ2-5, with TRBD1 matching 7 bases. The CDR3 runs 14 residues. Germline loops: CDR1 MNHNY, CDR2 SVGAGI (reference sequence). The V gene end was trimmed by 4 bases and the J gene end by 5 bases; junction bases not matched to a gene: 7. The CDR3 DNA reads TGTGCCAGCAGTTTCAGAGGACAGGAGGAGACCCAGTACTTC. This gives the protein CASSFRGQEETQYF.

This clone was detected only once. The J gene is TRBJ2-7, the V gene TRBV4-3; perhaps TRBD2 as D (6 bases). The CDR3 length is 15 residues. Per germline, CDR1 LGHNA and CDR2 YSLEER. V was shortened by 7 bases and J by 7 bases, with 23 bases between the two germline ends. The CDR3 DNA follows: TGCGCCAGCACCGACCATAGCGGATCACCTGGGGAGCAGTACTTC. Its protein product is CASTDHSGSPGEQYF.

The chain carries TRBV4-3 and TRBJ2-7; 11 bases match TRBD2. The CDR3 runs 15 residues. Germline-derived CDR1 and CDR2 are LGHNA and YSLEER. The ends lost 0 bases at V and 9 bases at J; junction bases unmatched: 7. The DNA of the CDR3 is TGCGCCAGCAGCCAAGACGGAACTAGCGGGAGAGGGCAGTACTTC. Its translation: CASSQDGTSGRGQYF.

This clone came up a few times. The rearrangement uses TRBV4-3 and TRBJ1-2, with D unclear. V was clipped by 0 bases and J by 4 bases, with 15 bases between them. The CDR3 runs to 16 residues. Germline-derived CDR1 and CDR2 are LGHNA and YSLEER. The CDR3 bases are TGCGCCAGCAGCCAAGATCACGCCCCTTCGTCCTATGGCTACACCTTC. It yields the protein CASSQDHAPSSYGYTF.

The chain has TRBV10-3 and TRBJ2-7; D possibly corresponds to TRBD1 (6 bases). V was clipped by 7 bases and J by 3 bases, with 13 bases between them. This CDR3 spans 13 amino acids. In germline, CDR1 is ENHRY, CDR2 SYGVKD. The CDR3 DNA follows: TGTGCCATCACCGCGGGCAGGGGCTACGAGCAGTACTTC. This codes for CAITAGRGYEQYF.

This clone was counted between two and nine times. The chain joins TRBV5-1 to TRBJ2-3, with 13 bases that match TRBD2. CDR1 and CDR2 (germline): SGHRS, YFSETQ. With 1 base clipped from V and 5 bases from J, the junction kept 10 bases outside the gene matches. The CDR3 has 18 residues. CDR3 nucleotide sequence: TGCGCCAGCAGCTTGTTACTAGCGGGAGGGCCTCGTTTAGATACGCAGTATTTT. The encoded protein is CASSLLLAGGPRLDTQYF.

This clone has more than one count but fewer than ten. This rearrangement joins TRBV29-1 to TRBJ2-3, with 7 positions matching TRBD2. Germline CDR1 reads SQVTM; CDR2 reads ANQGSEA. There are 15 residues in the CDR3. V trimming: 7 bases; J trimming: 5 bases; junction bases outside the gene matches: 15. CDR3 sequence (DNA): TGCAGCGCCGATCTCCCCCCGGGGGGAGTAGATACGCAGTATTTT. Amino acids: CSADLPPGGVDTQYF.

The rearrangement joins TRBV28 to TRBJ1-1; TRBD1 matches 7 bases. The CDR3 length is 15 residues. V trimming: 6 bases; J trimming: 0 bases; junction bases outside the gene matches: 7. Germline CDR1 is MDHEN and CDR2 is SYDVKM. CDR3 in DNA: TGTGCCAGCAGCCTACTGACAGGGATGAACACTGAAGCTTTCTTT. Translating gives CASSLLTGMNTEAFF.

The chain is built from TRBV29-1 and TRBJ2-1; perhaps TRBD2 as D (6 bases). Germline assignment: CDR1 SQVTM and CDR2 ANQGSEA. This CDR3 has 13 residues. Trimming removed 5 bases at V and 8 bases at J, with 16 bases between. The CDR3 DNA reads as TGCAGCGTTTCCCCCCGACTAGTAGATGAGCAGTTCTTC. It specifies CSVSPRLVDEQFF.

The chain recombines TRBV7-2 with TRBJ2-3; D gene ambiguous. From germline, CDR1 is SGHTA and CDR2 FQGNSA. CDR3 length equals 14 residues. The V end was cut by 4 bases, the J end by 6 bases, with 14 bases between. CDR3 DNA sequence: TGTGCCAGCAGCTCCGAACCGAGTGTGGATACGCAGTATTTT. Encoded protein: CASSSEPSVDTQYF.

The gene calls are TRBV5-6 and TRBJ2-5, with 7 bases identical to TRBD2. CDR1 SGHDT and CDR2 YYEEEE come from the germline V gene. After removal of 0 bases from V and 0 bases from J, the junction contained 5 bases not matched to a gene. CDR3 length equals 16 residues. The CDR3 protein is CASSLVGRGDQETQYF. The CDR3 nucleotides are TGTGCCAGCAGCTTGGTGGGTCGGGGGGACCAAGAGACCCAGTACTTC.